The clone carrying this TCR beta chain was found a few times. The antigen is unknown. Expressed TCRB transcripts got sequenced, as all isolated RNA was reverse transcribed. Method: immunoSEQ multiplex PCR; TCRdb's copy keeps in-frame clones and lacks some. The sample includes around 250,000 clones, around 24% of them seen just once. The sample comes from a study of beta chain features in type 1 diabetes. Study-wide background: In all, around 100 million sorted cells from all samples were analyzed.

Trimming cost V 0 bases and J 5 bases; bases outside gene matches: 5. The CDR3 is 15 residues long. Germline V CDR1 and CDR2: SGHRS, YFSETQ. Overall study results and limits: Fewer insertions but more deletions were seen at VDJ junctions in type 1 diabetes patients. Patients with Type 1 diabetes showed moderately but significantly shorter TCRB CDR3s in all four CD4+ subsets. In cDNA sequencing, cells with high TCR expression could be over-represented.

The source is a woman in her 30s with type 1 diabetes. Sequencing was done on a sample of naive CD4+ T cells from blood. The chain carries TRBV5-1 and TRBJ2-3; 8 positions match TRBD2. This chain's CDR3 is CASSLAPGLGDTQYF. DNA for the CDR3: TGCGCCAGCAGCTTGGCTCCGGGACTAGGAGATACGCAGTATTTT.